The 20 T cell receptor beta chains reported below all come from one sample, sequenced in a study of identical twins. TCRdb called the 5' RACE reads again in MiXCR, with one record for every CDR3 protein. This table has roughly 630,000 distinct CDR3 sequences, roughly 6.6% appearing once. The data were also submitted as part of a second study, on yellow fever vaccine responses in identical twins.

Sequenced: PBMCs. These TCRs come from a woman aged 18-30 years in good health.

This clonotype was detected a few times. Written as DNA, the CDR3 is TGTGCCAGCAGCCAAGAAATAGCGGACGAGCAGTACTTC. Protein sequence: CASSQEIADEQYF. This chain uses TRBV14 with TRBJ2-7; possibly TRBD2 for D (6 bases). Trimming cost V 0 bases and J 5 bases, with 8 bases left between them. Germline V gene lookup returns CDR1 SGHDN and CDR2 FVKESK. This CDR3 region has 13 residues.

This clonotype was counted a few times. V is TRBV13 and J is TRBJ1-1; D call uncertain. The V and J ends lost 5 bases and 0 bases respectively, with 7 bases between them. The CDR3 has 13 amino acids. Germline CDR1 and CDR2: PRHDT and FYEKMQ (reference sequence). The DNA for the CDR3 is TGTGCCAGCAGCAGTCGTTTGAACACTGAAGCTTTCTTT. Translation: CASSSRLNTEAFF.

This clonotype was counted only a few times. The V call is TRBV15, the J call TRBJ2-5, with TRBD1 matching over 9 bases. The CDR3 is 17 residues long. Germline V gene lookup returns CDR1 LNHNV and CDR2 YYDKDF (reference sequence). J was trimmed by 4 bases and V by 1 base; bases with no gene match: 10. CDR3: CATSRGTTGGAGETQYF. The DNA for the CDR3 is TGTGCCACCAGCAGAGGAACGACAGGGGGTGCTGGAGAGACCCAGTACTTC. Using reference TRBV15 and TRBJ2-5 for the parts outside the CDR3, the full variable domain is DAMVIQNPRYQVTQFGKPVTLSCSQTLNHNVMYWYQQKSSQAPKLLFHYYDKDFNNEADTPDNFQSRRPNTSFCFLDIRSPGLGDTAMYLCATSRGTTGGAGETQYFGPGTRLLVL.

The table lists this clonotype with many counts. V and J are TRBV12-3 or TRBV12-4 and TRBJ2-1, with 9 nucleotides matching TRBD2. The CDR3 length is 14 residues. V dropped 4 bases and J dropped 7; count of bases not matched to a gene: 5. In nucleotides, the CDR3 is TGTGCCAGCAGTTCAGGGACTAGCTTAAATGAGCAGTTCTTC. It yields the protein CASSSGTSLNEQFF.

This clonotype turned up a few times. This chain joins TRBV7-2 and TRBJ2-1; maybe TRBD2 (5 bases). Between the trimmed V and J ends, which lost 5 bases and 10 bases, there was a span of 21 bases. CDR3 length: 15 amino acids. Germline CDR1 SGHTA, CDR2 FQGNSA. Here the CDR3 reads CASSTEASSPLEQFF. DNA for the CDR3: TGTGCCAGCAGCACCGAGGCTAGCTCGCCCCTGGAGCAGTTCTTC.

This clonotype was counted only a few times. The chain couples TRBV21-1 to TRBJ2-7; the table names TRBD1, a call not compared with the DNA. TRBV21-1 is given as a pseudogene. The CDR3 runs 18 residues. CDR3: CASSKDVWDIEVPYEQYV. CDR3 coding DNA: TGTGCCAGCAGCAAAGATGTTTGGGACATCGAAGTTCCCTACGAGCAGTACGTC.

This chain connects TRBV19 to TRBJ2-4; 8 nucleotides line up with TRBD1. The length of the CDR3 is 16 residues. From germline, CDR1 is LNHDA and CDR2 SQIVND (reference sequence). The trim removed 3 bases at V and 3 bases at J, leaving 7 bases unmatched. The CDR3 sequence: CASSMEQGGHKNIQYF. For the CDR3, the DNA is TGTGCCAGTAGTATGGAACAGGGGGGACACAAAAACATTCAGTACTTC.

This clonotype was detected many times. The V call is TRBV2, the J call TRBJ2-2, with 7 bases aligning to TRBD1. The CDR3 consists of 14 residues. CDR1 is SNHLY and CDR2 is FYNNEI in the germline V gene. V dropped 4 bases and J dropped 5; count of bases not matched to a gene: 4. Here the CDR3 reads CASSGQGKTGELFF. As DNA, the CDR3 is TGTGCCAGCAGTGGACAGGGTAAAACCGGGGAGCTGTTTTTT.

The rearrangement joins TRBV5-1 to TRBJ2-2; a possible D gene is TRBD1 (5 bases). This CDR3 spans 15 amino acids. The germline V gene encodes CDR1 SGHRS and CDR2 YFSETQ. Deletions cut 4 bases from V and 0 bases from J, with 10 bases between. Written as DNA, the CDR3 is TGCGCCAGCAGCCCGGCGACAGCGAACACCGGGGAGCTGTTTTTT. The encoded protein is CASSPATANTGELFF.

This clonotype occurred many times. V and J are TRBV12-3 or TRBV12-4 and TRBJ2-1, with D perhaps TRBD1 (5 bases). The CDR3 is 14 amino acids. V was cut by 4 bases and J by 5 bases, with 12 bases left in between. CDR3 nucleotides: TGTGCCAGCAGTTACTTGAGACAGCACAATGAGCAGTTCTTC. Protein: CASSYLRQHNEQFF.

This clonotype was seen repeatedly, ten times or more. The V gene is TRBV20-1, the J gene TRBJ1-4; a weak D match, TRBD1 (5 bases). Germline-derived CDR1 and CDR2 are DFQATT and SNEGSKA (reference sequence). Trimming left V 1 base short and J 8 bases short, with 11 bases between. The CDR3 spans 13 residues. CDR3: CSARARDKEKLFF. The CDR3 nucleotides are TGCAGTGCTAGAGCCAGGGATAAGGAAAAACTGTTTTTT.

The chain joins TRBV7-2 to TRBJ2-2; D tentatively fits TRBD1 or TRBD2 (6 bases each). The V and J ends lost 0 bases and 5 bases respectively, with 13 bases between them. CDR1 SGHTA and CDR2 FQGNSA come from the germline V gene. The CDR3 length is 16 residues. CDR3 amino acids: CASSLATGGGTGELFF. CDR3 sequence (DNA): TGTGCCAGCAGCTTAGCGACCGGAGGGGGAACCGGGGAGCTGTTTTTT.

This chain connects TRBV20-1 to TRBJ2-1; 7 bases fit TRBD2. V shed 3 bases, J shed 3 bases, and the junction held 8 bases outside the gene matches. Germline lookup yields CDR1 DFQATT and CDR2 SNEGSKA (reference sequence). This CDR3 spans 15 amino acids. As DNA, the CDR3 is TGCAGTGCTAGTGCTCTAGCGGACCTCTACAATGAGCAGTTCTTC. It yields the protein CSASALADLYNEQFF.

There are many counts of this clonotype. The rearrangement links TRBV29-1 to TRBJ2-2; 11 positions agree with TRBD2. V lost 4 bases to trimming and J lost 7 bases; unmatched junction nucleotides: 5. CDR1 and CDR2 from the germline V gene are SQVTM and ANQGSEA. The CDR3 is 14 amino acids. The CDR3 loop is CSVVSGRANGELFF. As DNA, the CDR3 is TGCAGCGTTGTTAGCGGGAGGGCTAACGGGGAGCTGTTTTTT.

The chain links TRBV5-5 to TRBJ2-1; D possibly uses TRBD1 or TRBD2 (5 bases each). The V gene's germline CDR1 is SGHKS and CDR2 YYEKEE (reference sequence). CDR3 length: 12 residues. Trimming removed 4 bases from V and 14 bases from J, with 16 bases in between. The DNA for the CDR3 is TGTGCCAGCAGCCTCCCGGGACCACAAAAGTTCTTC. It codes for CASSLPGPQKFF.

This clonotype was recorded many times. The rearrangement joins TRBV12-3 or TRBV12-4 to TRBJ2-3, with 7 bases fitting TRBD1. CDR3 length: 15 amino acids. V was pared by 7 bases and J by 3 bases, with 10 bases of the junction left unmatched. This chain's CDR3 is CASTPKTGLTDTQYF. For the CDR3, the DNA is TGTGCCAGCACCCCGAAGACAGGGTTAACAGATACGCAGTATTTT.

This clonotype was recorded a few times. J is TRBJ2-1 and V is TRBV24-1, with 10 bases that match TRBD2. Looked up from germline, CDR1 is KGHDR and CDR2 is SFDVKD. The CDR3 is 16 amino acids. Trimming removed 4 bases from V and 8 bases from J; junction bases left unmatched: 10. The CDR3 reads CATSDRLAGVIDEQFF. The CDR3 DNA reads as TGTGCCACCAGTGACCGTCTAGCGGGAGTTATAGATGAGCAGTTCTTC.

This chain uses TRBV12-5 with TRBJ2-3, with 11 nucleotides matching TRBD2. V dropped 1 base and J dropped 3; count of bases not matched to a gene: 3. The CDR3 sequence is 16 residues long. The germline gives CDR1 LGHNT, CDR2 FRNRAP. CDR3 residues: CASGLGLAGLTDTQYF. CDR3 nucleotide sequence: TGTGCTAGTGGTTTGGGACTAGCGGGGTTAACAGATACGCAGTATTTT.

On this clonotype itself: A much larger clone differs by one base, so this may be a read error. The chain uses TRBV9 and TRBJ2-2; no reliable D call. Germline CDR1 SGDLS, CDR2 YYNGEE. Trimming took 0 bases from V and 1 from J, leaving 4 bases between them. The CDR3 is made up of 14 amino acids. The CDR3 loop is CASSVVGNTGELFF. In DNA form, the CDR3 reads TGTGCCAGCAGCGTAGTAGGGAACACCGGGGAGCTGTTTTTT.

The rearrangement links TRBV28 to TRBJ2-1; 12 nucleotides agree with TRBD2. This CDR3 is built from 17 residues. The ends lost 5 bases at V and 6 bases at J; junction bases unmatched: 11. Germline V gene sequence: CDR1 MDHEN, CDR2 SYDVKM. The CDR3 DNA reads as TGTGCCAGCAGTCCCATCCCGACTAGCGGGAGTACCAATGAGCAGTTCTTC. Translated: CASSPIPTSGSTNEQFF. Combining the CDR3 with reference TRBV28 and TRBJ2-1 gives the whole variable domain DVKVTQSSRYLVKRTGEKVFLECVQDMDHENMFWYRQDPGLGLRLIYFSYDVKMKEKGDIPEGYSVSREKKERFSLILESASTNQTSMYLCASSPIPTSGSTNEQFFGPGTRLTVL.